This T cell receptor (beta chain) came from a study of cytomegalovirus exposure and HLA in healthy donors. Across the whole study: Of 350 to 400 genotyped donors, roughly 80% grouped in the Caucasian-associated ancestry cluster. The study's findings and limits: Testing in vitro showed a few CMV-associated chains specific for CMV antigens.

Regarding this clone: What it recognizes is unknown.

The CDR3 runs 13 residues. The V end lost 3 bases, the J end lost 1 base, and 6 bases lay between the germline ends. The V gene's germline CDR1 is LNHNV and CDR2 YYDKDF (reference sequence). Healthy bone marrow donors made up the donor group. The PCR had 60 Vbeta and 13 Jbeta primers. The method was immunoSEQ multiplex PCR; TCRdb's version includes in-frame clones alone and lacks a portion of them. The data show under 200,000 clones, approximately 82% seen once. The sequenced material came from PBMCs. This clonotype was obtained from a male donor in good health and CMV-seronegative. This chain connects TRBV15 to TRBJ1-1; the D gene is possibly TRBD1 (6 bases). CDR3 sequence (DNA): TGTGCCACCAGCAGGGGACAGAACACTGAAGCTTTCTTT. Translated: CATSRGQNTEAFF.